One sample yielded the 27 T cell receptor beta chains listed below, sequenced in a study of cytomegalovirus exposure and HLA in healthy donors. Vbeta (60) and Jbeta (13) primers were used in the PCR. The data were produced by immunoSEQ multiplex PCR, yet TCRdb's version contains in-frame clones alone and is incomplete. The data hold roughly 100,000 clones, with about 75% observed a single time. Sequenced sample: PBMCs. The receptors were gathered from a woman in her thirties or forties in good health and CMV-seronegative.

The V call is TRBV5-1, the J call TRBJ1-1, with no clear D. The V and J ends lost 3 bases and 1 base respectively, with 13 bases between them. The CDR3 sequence is 15 residues long. Per germline, CDR1 SGHRS and CDR2 YFSETQ. The CDR3 region is CASSWRVGRNTEAFF. CDR3 nucleotide sequence: TGCGCCAGCAGCTGGCGAGTTGGGCGGAACACTGAAGCTTTCTTT. The full variable domain, completed using reference TRBV5-1 and TRBJ1-1, is KAGVTQTPRYLIKTRGQQVTLSCSPISGHRSVSWYQQTPGQGLQFLFEYFSETQRNKGNFPGRFSGRQFSNSRSEMNVSTLELGDSALYLCASSWRVGRNTEAFFGQGTRLTVV.

The chain joins TRBV5-1 to TRBJ2-1; D gene ambiguous. This CDR3 contains 13 residues. Trimming removed 1 base at V and 5 bases at J, with 7 bases between. Germline V lookup: CDR1 SGHRS, CDR2 YFSETQ. The CDR3 reads CASSLSNNNEQFF. CDR3 DNA: TGCGCCAGCAGCTTGTCGAACAACAATGAGCAGTTCTTC.

The chain joins TRBV7-9 to TRBJ2-5, with 7 bases lining up with TRBD1. The V and J ends lost 5 bases and 7 bases, in that order; junction bases with no gene match: 13. The CDR3 spans 15 residues. CDR1 and CDR2 from the germline V gene are SEHNR and FQNEAQ (reference sequence). The CDR3 reads CASSPGTGVLGTQYF. The CDR3 DNA is TGTGCCAGCAGCCCTGGAACAGGGGTGCTTGGGACCCAGTACTTC.

The CDR3 DNA reads TGTGCCGTCCTTCTGCGGGGACGCACAGATACGCAGTATTTT. Encoded protein: CAVLLRGRTDTQYF. The chain carries TRBV7-8 and TRBJ2-3; possible D gene TRBD2, 6 bases. CDR3 length: 14 amino acids. V was shortened by 11 bases and J by 1 base, with 16 bases between the two germline ends. Germline V lookup: CDR1 SGHVS, CDR2 FQNEAQ.

In nucleotides, the CDR3 is TGTGCCAGCAGCTTGGGGACATCGAACACTGAAGCTTTCTTT. The encoded protein is CASSLGTSNTEAFF. The V call is TRBV5-4, the J call TRBJ1-1; D might be TRBD1 (5 bases). The germline V gene has CDR1 SGHNT and CDR2 YYREEE (reference sequence). V was shortened by 0 bases and J by 1 base, with 7 bases between the two germline ends. This CDR3 is 14 amino acids long.

The chain combines TRBV15 with TRBJ1-1; no clear D gene. From germline, CDR1 is LNHNV and CDR2 YYDKDF (reference sequence). The CDR3 has 14 amino acids. Trimming took off 1 base at V and 5 bases at J, with 11 bases between the two ends. Written as DNA, the CDR3 is TGTGCCACCAGCAGAGGAAACGCGGATACTGAAGCTTTCTTT. Amino acids: CATSRGNADTEAFF.

The chain uses TRBV5-1 and TRBJ2-7, with D perhaps TRBD1 (6 bases). The V end lost 0 bases, the J end lost 4 bases, and 8 bases lay between the germline ends. The CDR3 covers 13 residues. Germline assignment: CDR1 SGHRS and CDR2 YFSETQ. The DNA for the CDR3 is TGCGCCAGCAGCTTGGACGGACAGTACGAGCAGTACTTC. It codes for CASSLDGQYEQYF. The full variable domain, with the rest looked up from reference TRBV5-1 and TRBJ2-7, is KAGVTQTPRYLIKTRGQQVTLSCSPISGHRSVSWYQQTPGQGLQFLFEYFSETQRNKGNFPGRFSGRQFSNSRSEMNVSTLELGDSALYLCASSLDGQYEQYFGPGTRLTVT.

This chain joins TRBV7-9 and TRBJ1-4; D is possibly TRBD1 (5 bases). Trimming removed 5 bases at V and 5 bases at J, with 12 bases between. This CDR3 spans 14 amino acids. The germline V gene has CDR1 SEHNR and CDR2 FQNEAQ (reference sequence). CDR3 nucleotides: TGTGCCAGCAGCAAATTGGGGGGGAATGAAAAACTGTTTTTT. This codes for CASSKLGGNEKLFF. Using reference TRBV7-9 and TRBJ1-4 for the parts outside the CDR3, the full variable domain is DTGVSQNPRHKITKRGQNVTFRCDPISEHNRLYWYRQTLGQGPEFLTYFQNEAQLEKSRLLSDRFSAERPKGSFSTLEIQRTEQGDSAMYLCASSKLGGNEKLFFGSGTQLSVL.

The V gene is TRBV7-2, the J gene TRBJ2-7; D unclear. The V gene's germline CDR1 is SGHTA and CDR2 FQGNSA. This CDR3 has 13 amino acids. V lost 1 base and J lost 1, with 5 bases in between. The CDR3, as DNA: TGTGCCAGCAGCTTAGAACGGTCCTACGAGCAGTACTTC. This codes for CASSLERSYEQYF.

This chain joins TRBV5-3 and TRBJ1-4; D is unclear. TRBV5-3 has ORF status, its function being uncertain. The V and J ends lost 2 bases and 2 bases respectively, with 19 bases between them. This CDR3 region has 18 residues. The CDR3 is CARSLNEECYETNEKLFF. In nucleotides, the CDR3 is TGTGCCAGAAGCTTAAATGAAGAGTGTTACGAGACTAATGAAAAACTGTTTTTT.

This chain links TRBV4-3 with TRBJ1-1; D gene uncertain. Trimming pared 5 bases from V and 1 base from J, leaving 11 bases between. The V gene's germline CDR1 is LGHNA and CDR2 YSLEER. The CDR3 totals 14 residues. CDR3 DNA: TGCGCCAGCAGCGAAGCTACCAAGAACACTGAAGCTTTCTTT. This codes for CASSEATKNTEAFF.

The genes are TRBV2 and TRBJ2-7; D possibly corresponds to TRBD1 (6 bases). Germline V lookup: CDR1 SNHLY, CDR2 FYNNEI. The CDR3 is 17 amino acids. V lost 3 bases and J lost 5, with 23 bases in between. The CDR3 sequence is CASSDFLAVGAANEQYF. The CDR3 DNA follows: TGTGCCAGCAGTGATTTTCTCGCGGTGGGGGCGGCGAACGAGCAGTACTTC.

The rearrangement joins TRBV19 to TRBJ1-2, with TRBD1 matching 8 bases. V lost 4 bases and J lost 8; bases outside the gene matches: 18. Germline V gene data show CDR1 as LNHDA and CDR2 as SQIVND (reference sequence). The CDR3 length is 17 residues. The CDR3: CASSKPDRAPRIRGYTF. CDR3 coding DNA: TGTGCCAGTAGTAAACCGGACAGGGCGCCCCGGATCAGGGGCTACACCTTC.

The chain employs TRBV19 and TRBJ1-1; TRBD1 might be the D (6 bases). The germline V gene encodes CDR1 LNHDA and CDR2 SQIVND (reference sequence). CDR3 size: 13 residues. Trimming removed 5 bases at V and 6 bases at J, with 13 bases between. The CDR3 region is CASSLQGDSEAFF. The DNA of the CDR3 is TGTGCCAGTAGTCTACAGGGTGACTCTGAAGCTTTCTTT.

The chain joins TRBV27 to TRBJ1-2; 9 nucleotides agree with TRBD1. The junction had 6 bases not matched to a gene; V was cut back by 6 bases and J by 7 bases. CDR3 length: 13 residues. The V gene's germline CDR1 is MNHEY and CDR2 SMNVEV (reference sequence). CDR3 amino acids: CASSHGQGFGYTF. CDR3 nucleotide sequence: TGTGCCAGCAGCCATGGACAGGGGTTTGGCTACACCTTC.

This chain links TRBV18 with TRBJ2-7; no clear D gene. CDR1 KGHSH and CDR2 LQKENI come from the germline V gene. This CDR3 spans 13 amino acids. The V gene lost 4 bases and the J gene lost 3 bases, with 10 bases spanning the gap. CDR3 region: CASSLGTYYEQYF. DNA for the CDR3: TGTGCCAGCTCACTTGGCACGTACTACGAGCAGTACTTC.

CDR3 nucleotides: TGTGCCAGTAGTATCTCTGATGAGAGCGCCGTTCTTGAGCAGTTCTTC. It encodes CASSISDESAVLEQFF. The chain carries TRBV19 and TRBJ2-1; D not certain. The V and J ends lost 3 bases and 9 bases respectively, with 21 bases between them. CDR3 length: 16 amino acids. CDR1 and CDR2 from the germline V gene are LNHDA and SQIVND (reference sequence).

The genes are TRBV6-5 and TRBJ1-3; D is uncertain. Germline values: CDR1 MNHEY, CDR2 SVGAGI. The CDR3 extends over 16 amino acids. V lost 2 bases and J lost 0, with 11 bases in between. CDR3 bases: TGTGCCAGCAGTTACCAGTCGGGGATCTCTGGAAACACCATATATTTT. This encodes CASSYQSGISGNTIYF.

The chain employs TRBV6-8 and TRBJ2-1, with D uncertain. The CDR3 consists of 16 residues. Germline-derived CDR1 and CDR2 are MNHGY and SAAAGT. Trimming removed 0 bases at V and 7 bases at J, with 16 bases between. The CDR3 here is CASSYSYNPAENEQFF. As DNA, the CDR3 is TGTGCCAGCAGTTACTCGTATAACCCCGCCGAGAATGAGCAGTTCTTC.

The V gene is TRBV5-4, the J gene TRBJ2-7; 7 nucleotides align to TRBD2. J gave up 2 bases and V 2 bases, and 4 bases lay outside the gene matches. The CDR3 is made up of 14 amino acids. CDR1 is SGHNT, CDR2 YYREEE, per germline (reference sequence). This chain's CDR3 is CASSFRGGTYEQYF. In nucleotides, the CDR3 is TGTGCCAGCAGCTTCCGCGGGGGAACCTACGAGCAGTACTTC.

J is TRBJ2-5 and V is TRBV5-1; unclear D gene. CDR3 size: 13 residues. Between the trimmed V and J ends, which lost 0 bases and 2 bases, there was a span of 5 bases. CDR1 SGHRS and CDR2 YFSETQ come from the germline V gene. Here the CDR3 reads CASSLVPQETQYF. The CDR3 bases are TGCGCCAGCAGCTTGGTTCCTCAAGAGACCCAGTACTTC.

The chain has TRBV15 and TRBJ2-3, with D possibly TRBD2 on 7 matching bases. V gave up 8 bases and J gave up 5 bases, with 20 bases separating them. This CDR3 is built from 15 residues. Germline values: CDR1 LNHNV, CDR2 YYDKDF (reference sequence). The CDR3 reads CATFLRGGGGDTQYF. CDR3 nucleotide sequence: TGTGCCACCTTTCTTAGGGGGGGTGGTGGAGATACGCAGTATTTT.

The rearrangement joins TRBV4-1 to TRBJ1-1, with 7 bases lining up with TRBD1. The germline gives CDR1 MGHRA, CDR2 YSYEKL. The J segment lost 7 bases and the V segment lost 7 bases, leaving 9 bases of the junction unmatched. CDR3 size: 13 residues. DNA for the CDR3: TGCGCCAGCAAGACAGGGAGGTTTGGTGAAGCTTTCTTT. It specifies CASKTGRFGEAFF.

CDR3 coding DNA: TGTGCCAGCAGCTTAAGTACTGGGGGGTATCAGCCCCAGCATTTT. Translation: CASSLSTGGYQPQHF. The chain joins TRBV7-6 to TRBJ1-5, with D perhaps matching TRBD1 (5 bases). CDR1 is SGHVS, CDR2 FNYEAQ, per germline. This CDR3 spans 15 amino acids. Trimming took 2 bases from V and 5 from J, leaving 13 bases between them.

This chain uses TRBV7-9 with TRBJ1-1, with D possibly TRBD1 on 5 matching bases. In germline, CDR1 is SEHNR, CDR2 FQNEAQ (reference sequence). V was clipped by 1 base and J by 3 bases, with 18 bases between them. The CDR3 spans 17 residues. The CDR3 nucleotides read TGTGCCAGCAGCTTAGTAGTGGGGGAGGCGGGGGACACTGAAGCTTTCTTT. Translated: CASSLVVGEAGDTEAFF.

The chain combines TRBV19 with TRBJ1-2, with D possibly TRBD1 on 5 matching bases. CDR1 LNHDA and CDR2 SQIVND come from the germline V gene (reference sequence). The CDR3 length is 12 residues. V was pared by 4 bases and J by 6 bases, with 9 bases between. The CDR3 bases are TGTGCCAGTAGTAAGGGGCTAGATGGCTACACCTTC. This encodes CASSKGLDGYTF.

Points on this clone: One end of the junction varies from germline; a read error may be responsible. The chain employs TRBV5-1 and TRBJ2-5; tentative D call: TRBD1 (6 bases). The CDR3 runs 15 residues. Germline CDR1 reads SGHRS; CDR2 reads YFSETQ. This chain's CDR3 is CASSSRGCLQENQYF. The CDR3 bases are TGCGCCAGCAGCTCGAGGGGGTGCTTACAAGAGAACCAGTACTTC. Variable domain in full (rest from reference TRBV5-1 and TRBJ2-5): KAGVTQTPRYLIKTRGQQVTLSCSPISGHRSVSWYQQTPGQGLQFLFEYFSETQRNKGNFPGRFSGRQFSNSRSEMNVSTLELGDSALYLCASSSRGCLQENQYFGPGTRLLVL.